This section outlines one TCR beta chain sequence together with its context. This sample was taken from a study of blood T cell repertoires in COVID-19. Study background: Italy, Spain and the United States were the sources of the convalescent and acute COVID-19 samples. T cells, B-cell-depleted T cells, or PBMCs provided the cDNA or gDNA that served as material.

Seattle enrolled patients during active infection and tracked them longitudinally. The CDR3 runs to 14 residues. The germline gives CDR1 MNHEY, CDR2 SVGAGI. The V end lost 7 bases, the J end lost 5 bases, and 14 bases lay between the germline ends. The repertoire was sequenced with immunoSEQ multiplex PCR; TCRdb's copy has only in-frame clones and lacks some. Altogether 250,000 to 400,000 clones are present, about nine tenths being singletons, with the ten largest covering 2.5% to 3.5%. Material: peripheral blood. The sequence was collected from a woman in her twenties or thirties with COVID-19, enrolled during active disease. V is TRBV6-5 and J is TRBJ2-2; a weak D match, TRBD2 (6 bases). CDR3 nucleotides: TGTGCCAGCACCCCGGGAGCCCAAACCGGGGAGCTGTTTTTT. Translation gives CASTPGAQTGELFF.